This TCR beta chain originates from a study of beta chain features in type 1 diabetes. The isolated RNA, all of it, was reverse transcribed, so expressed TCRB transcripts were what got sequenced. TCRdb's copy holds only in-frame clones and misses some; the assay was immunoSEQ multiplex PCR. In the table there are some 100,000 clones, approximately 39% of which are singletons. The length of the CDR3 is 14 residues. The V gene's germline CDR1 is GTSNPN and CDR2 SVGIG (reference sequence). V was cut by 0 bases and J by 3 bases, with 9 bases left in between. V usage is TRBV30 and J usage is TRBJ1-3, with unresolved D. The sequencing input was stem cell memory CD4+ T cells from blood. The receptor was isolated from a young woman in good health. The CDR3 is CAWSVRVFGNTIYF. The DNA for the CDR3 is TGTGCCTGGAGTGTACGGGTATTTGGAAACACCATATATTTT. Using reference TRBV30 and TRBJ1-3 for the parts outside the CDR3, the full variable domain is SQTIHQWPATLVQPVGSPLSLECTVEGTSNPNLYWYRQAAGRGLQLLFYSVGIGQISSEVPQNLSASRPQDRQFILSSKKLLLSDSGFYLCAWSVRVFGNTIYFGEGSWLTVV.